The 20 T cell receptor beta chains below all came from one sample that was sequenced in a study of blood T cell repertoires in COVID-19. The assay was immunoSEQ multiplex PCR, and TCRdb's table has in-frame clones only and misses some. The table has approximately 68,000 clones, more than 80% seen once. The source material was peripheral blood. The origin of the receptors is a woman of 80 years or more with active or convalescent COVID-19.

CDR3 nucleotides: TGTGCCAGCAGCTTATCTGGCAAATATAATTCACCCCTCCACTTT. Amino acid sequence: CASSLSGKYNSPLHF. The chain joins TRBV7-2 to TRBJ1-6; no definite D call. CDR1 is SGHTA, CDR2 FQGNSA, per germline. Trimming shortened V by 2 bases and J by 4 bases, and 9 bases separated the two germline ends. The CDR3 is made up of 15 amino acids.

The chain combines TRBV5-5 with TRBJ1-2; 7 bases are a match to TRBD1. Germline lookup yields CDR1 SGHKS and CDR2 YYEKEE (reference sequence). The CDR3 is 14 residues long. Losses at the gene ends were 4 bases for V and 2 bases for J; bases not matched to a gene: 5. DNA of the CDR3: TGTGCCAGCAGCCGAGTGACAGGGAACTATGGCTACACCTTC. Protein product: CASSRVTGNYGYTF.

The count of this clone is one. In nucleotides, the CDR3 is TGTGCCACCAGCAGAGATTCCCTGGCAGCCAAAAACATTCAGTACTTC. It encodes CATSRDSLAAKNIQYF. The V call is TRBV15, the J call TRBJ2-4, with D unclear. V gave up 0 bases and J gave up 0 bases, with 9 bases separating them. The length of the CDR3 is 16 residues. Germline V gene lookup returns CDR1 LNHNV and CDR2 YYDKDF (reference sequence).

The CDR3 protein is CASSDTSGGNQGDEQFF. The CDR3 nucleotides read TGTGCCAGCAGTGACACTAGCGGGGGCAACCAAGGAGATGAGCAGTTCTTC. The V and J genes are TRBV6-1 and TRBJ2-1; TRBD2 matches 11 bases. The CDR3 runs 17 residues. Germline CDR1 MNHNS, CDR2 SASEGT. The J segment lost 8 bases and the V segment lost 3 bases, leaving 12 bases of the junction unmatched.

This chain joins TRBV2 and TRBJ1-5, with D tentatively TRBD1 (5 bases). Germline values: CDR1 SNHLY, CDR2 FYNNEI. V was clipped by 3 bases and J by 7 bases, with 13 bases between them. This CDR3 is built from 14 residues. The CDR3 loop reads CASSDGAALQPQHF. CDR3 DNA sequence: TGTGCCAGCAGTGATGGGGCAGCCCTCCAGCCCCAGCATTTT.

The chain recombines TRBV7-2 with TRBJ1-1; 9 bases map to TRBD1. The CDR3 contains 18 residues. CDR1 and CDR2 (germline): SGHTA, FQGNSA. The V and J ends lost 5 bases and 5 bases, in that order; junction bases with no gene match: 18. The CDR3, as DNA: TGTGCCAGCAGCATAGGCCTCGGGACAGGGAGAAGGGAGACTGAAGCTTTCTTT. This codes for CASSIGLGTGRRETEAFF.

V usage is TRBV5-1 and J usage is TRBJ2-5; 8 positions agree with TRBD2. V lost 4 bases, J lost 1 base, and 9 bases stayed unmatched. The CDR3 has 16 amino acids. Per germline, CDR1 SGHRS and CDR2 YFSETQ. Written as DNA, the CDR3 is TGCGCCAGCAGCCCCGGGGGGGCAGGGAGCCAAGAGACCCAGTACTTC. Its translation is CASSPGGAGSQETQYF.

The chain joins TRBV9 to TRBJ2-7, with 12 bases identical to TRBD1. V trimming: 7 bases; J trimming: 3 bases; junction bases outside the gene matches: 8. The CDR3 sequence is 15 residues long. Germline V lookup: CDR1 SGDLS, CDR2 YYNGEE. This chain's CDR3 is CASGEGTGGLYEQYF. In DNA, the CDR3 is TGTGCCAGCGGGGAGGGGACAGGGGGCCTCTACGAGCAGTACTTC. The full variable domain, completed using reference TRBV9 and TRBJ2-7, is DSGVTQTPKHLITATGQRVTLRCSPRSGDLSVYWYQQSLDQGLQFLIQYYNGEERAKGNILERFSAQQFPDLHSELNLSSLELGDSALYFCASGEGTGGLYEQYFGPGTRLTVT.

V is TRBV30 and J is TRBJ2-3, with D tentatively TRBD2 (6 bases). This CDR3 spans 15 amino acids. Germline CDR1 and CDR2: GTSNPN and SVGIG (reference sequence). The V end was cut by 0 bases, the J end by 2 bases, with 12 bases between. The CDR3 DNA follows: TGTGCCTGGAGTGTAGACGGGGGTCACACAGATACGCAGTATTTT. It yields the protein CAWSVDGGHTDTQYF.

The V and J genes are TRBV13 and TRBJ1-2; TRBD1 agrees at 8 bases. Germline CDR1 is PRHDT and CDR2 is FYEKMQ (reference sequence). The V segment lost 4 bases and the J segment 8 bases; nucleotides outside the gene matches: 6. The CDR3 has 13 amino acids. This chain's CDR3 is CASSSPDREGYTF. CDR3 coding DNA: TGTGCCAGCAGCTCGCCGGACAGGGAAGGCTACACCTTC. Variable domain in full (rest from reference TRBV13 and TRBJ1-2): AAGVIQSPRHLIKEKRETATLKCYPIPRHDTVYWYQQGPGQDPQFLISFYEKMQSDKGSIPDRFSAQQFSDYHSELNMSSLELGDSALYFCASSSPDREGYTFGSGTRLTVV.

V and J are TRBV6-2 or TRBV6-3 and TRBJ2-5; D is perhaps TRBD2 (5 bases). From germline, CDR1 is MNHEY and CDR2 SVGEGT. The CDR3 is made up of 17 amino acids. With 0 bases removed from V and 5 bases from J, the gap between germline ends came to 19 bases. CDR3 sequence: CASSYSTSQTRGETQYF. For the CDR3, the DNA is TGTGCCAGCAGTTACTCCACCTCCCAAACTAGAGGCGAGACCCAGTACTTC.

This sequence joins TRBV21-1 and TRBJ1-2; no DNA check was done on the table's D call, TRBD1. TRBV21-1 is an annotated pseudogene. This CDR3 has 14 residues. The CDR3 bases are TGTGCCAGCAGCAAGGGGTACAGGGACTATGGCTACACCTTC. As protein: CASSKGYRDYGYTF.

In this sample, this clone turned up a few times. The chain is built from TRBV27 and TRBJ1-3; a weak D match, TRBD1 (6 bases). The CDR3 runs to 16 residues. Trimming pared 3 bases from V and 0 bases from J, leaving 12 bases between. Germline-derived CDR1 and CDR2 are MNHEY and SMNVEV (reference sequence). CDR3 amino acids: CASSLSGVHSGNTIYF. The CDR3 coding sequence is TGTGCCAGCAGTTTGTCAGGGGTCCACTCTGGAAACACCATATATTTT.

The gene calls are TRBV7-2 and TRBJ1-2, with 9 bases identical to TRBD1. Looked up from germline, CDR1 is SGHTA and CDR2 is FQGNSA. This CDR3 is built from 14 residues. J was trimmed by 7 bases and V by 2 bases; bases with no gene match: 5. CDR3 sequence: CASSLRTGEAGYTF. CDR3 DNA sequence: TGTGCCAGCAGCTTACGGACAGGGGAGGCTGGCTACACCTTC.

V usage is TRBV2 and J usage is TRBJ1-1, with 8 bases that match TRBD1. The germline V gene encodes CDR1 SNHLY and CDR2 FYNNEI. The CDR3 has 16 amino acids. With 6 bases clipped from V and 4 bases from J, the junction kept 13 bases outside the gene matches. CDR3 sequence reads: CASRAGTGRVGTEAFF. CDR3 sequence (DNA): TGTGCCAGCAGAGCCGGGACAGGTAGAGTCGGCACTGAAGCTTTCTTT.

The chain recombines TRBV6-2 or TRBV6-3 with TRBJ2-7; 7 bases are shared with TRBD2. Germline V lookup: CDR1 MNHEY, CDR2 SVGEGT. The CDR3 is made up of 14 amino acids. Trimming at V came to 6 bases and at J to 1 base, leaving 6 bases not matched to a gene. The CDR3 region has the DNA TGTGCCAGCAGCCCTCCTAGCGGATCCTACGAGCAGTACTTC. Residues: CASSPPSGSYEQYF.

V usage is TRBV6-5 and J usage is TRBJ1-3; a possible D gene is TRBD1 (5 bases). V was shortened by 7 bases and J by 4 bases, with 11 bases between the two germline ends. This CDR3 has 13 residues. CDR1 and CDR2 from the germline V gene are MNHEY and SVGAGI. The CDR3 reads CASTSGDGNTIYF. DNA for the CDR3: TGTGCCAGCACCAGCGGGGACGGAAACACCATATATTTT.

This chain links TRBV6-2 or TRBV6-3 with TRBJ2-1; 12 bases map to TRBD1. This CDR3 contains 15 residues. The germline gives CDR1 MNHEY, CDR2 SVGEGT. Trimming at V came to 5 bases and at J to 8 bases, leaving 7 bases not matched to a gene. CDR3 sequence (DNA): TGTGCCAGCAGTGGGGGACAGGGGGCTCTCGATGAGCAGTTCTTC. Amino acids: CASSGGQGALDEQFF.

CDR3 bases: TGTGCCAGCCGGGGCGGGGGGGCCGGCAATGAGCAGTTCTTC. It is translated as CASRGGGAGNEQFF. The gene calls are TRBV7-2 and TRBJ2-1, with 9 bases identical to TRBD2. The junction had 8 bases not matched to a gene; V was cut back by 8 bases and J by 6 bases. The CDR3 is 14 amino acids. The germline V gene has CDR1 SGHTA and CDR2 FQGNSA.

This clone has only one observation. The chain couples TRBV9 to TRBJ2-3; D may be TRBD2 (5 bases). V lost 0 bases and J 2 bases, leaving 13 bases between the germline ends. The germline V gene encodes CDR1 SGDLS and CDR2 YYNGEE. CDR3 length equals 16 residues. The CDR3 loop reads CASSVELQGLTDTQYF. The CDR3 DNA reads as TGTGCCAGCAGCGTAGAACTTCAAGGACTCACAGATACGCAGTATTTT.